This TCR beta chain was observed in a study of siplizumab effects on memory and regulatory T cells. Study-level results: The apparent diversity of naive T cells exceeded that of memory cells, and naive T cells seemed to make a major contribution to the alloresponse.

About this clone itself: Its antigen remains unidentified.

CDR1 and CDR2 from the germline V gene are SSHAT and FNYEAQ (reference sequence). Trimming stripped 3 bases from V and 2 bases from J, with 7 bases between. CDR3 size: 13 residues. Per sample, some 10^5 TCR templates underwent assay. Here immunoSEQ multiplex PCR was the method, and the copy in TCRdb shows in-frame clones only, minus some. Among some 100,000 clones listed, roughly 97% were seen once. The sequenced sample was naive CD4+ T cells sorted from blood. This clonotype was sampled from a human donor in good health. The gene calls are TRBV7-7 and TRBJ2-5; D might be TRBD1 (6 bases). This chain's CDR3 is CASSFGQQETQYF. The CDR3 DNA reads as TGTGCCAGCAGCTTCGGACAGCAAGAGACCCAGTACTTC.